The 30 T cell receptor beta chains in this list originate from one sample, sequenced in a study of T-cell memory formation after mild COVID-19. TCRdb re-called the 5' RACE reads through MiXCR, storing one row per CDR3 protein. This table holds some 300,000 distinct CDR3 sequences, 20% to 25% found once. Sequencing was done on a sample of PBMCs or a T cell subset sorted from them (not recorded which). All receptors come from a man aged 18 to 29 who had mild COVID-19 (a few samples of this study predate the infection). Cell type and time point are not known.

Concerning this clonotype itself: Relative to the germline gene, one junction end is altered; a read error may explain this. The rearrangement links TRBV12-3 or TRBV12-4 to TRBJ2-2, with D possibly being TRBD1 or TRBD2 (6 bases each). CDR3 size: 15 residues. The DNA of the CDR3 is TGTGCCAGCAGGTTAGGGGGGCGGCTCCCGGAGGAGCTGTTTTTT. Residues: CASRLGGRLPEELFF.

The sample holds many counts of this clonotype. The chain joins TRBV5-1 to TRBJ2-3, with unresolved D. Per the germline V gene, CDR1 is SGHRS and CDR2 is YFSETQ. V was cut by 7 bases and J by 4 bases, with 16 bases left in between. CDR3 size: 14 residues. CDR3 bases: TGCGCCAGCCAAACCGGCAGTTTGGCAGATACGCAGTATTTT. This translates into CASQTGSLADTQYF.

The V call is TRBV12-3 or TRBV12-4, the J call TRBJ2-4, with 10 bases aligning to TRBD1. This CDR3 comprises 15 residues. Trimming at V came to 9 bases and at J to 0 bases, leaving 5 bases not matched to a gene. CDR3 nucleotides: TGTGCCAGTAGACAGGGGGCAATAGCCAAAAACATTCAGTACTTC. Protein sequence: CASRQGAIAKNIQYF.

This clonotype was recorded a few times. The J gene is TRBJ1-5, the V gene TRBV20-1; no firm D call. V gave up 0 bases and J gave up 5 bases, with 11 bases separating them. This CDR3 has 14 amino acids. Germline lookup yields CDR1 DFQATT and CDR2 SNEGSKA (reference sequence). CDR3 sequence reads: CSARDRHFHQPQHF. The CDR3, as DNA: TGCAGTGCTAGAGACCGGCACTTTCATCAGCCCCAGCATTTT.

This clonotype was observed once. The chain has TRBV6-5 and TRBJ2-3; TRBD2 is a possible D gene (5 bases). CDR1 is MNHEY, CDR2 SVGAGI, per germline. The CDR3 extends over 13 amino acids. The ends were cut back, 6 bases at V and 4 bases at J, with 11 bases in the middle. The chain's CDR3 is CASRPTTPDTQYF. The CDR3 nucleotides read TGTGCCAGCAGGCCGACTACACCAGATACGCAGTATTTT.

J is TRBJ1-6 and V is TRBV12-3 or TRBV12-4; D perhaps matches TRBD1 (5 bases). Trimming left V 7 bases short and J 9 bases short, with 10 bases between. The CDR3 is 12 amino acids. As DNA, the CDR3 is TGTGCCAGCACCCGGGACCGTTCACCCCTCCACTTT. This encodes CASTRDRSPLHF.

The sample holds many counts of this clonotype. The chain carries TRBV7-2 and TRBJ2-5; weak D call: TRBD2 (5 bases). Germline assignment: CDR1 SGHTA and CDR2 FQGNSA. The CDR3 is made up of 15 amino acids. The V gene lost 5 bases and the J gene lost 4 bases, with 17 bases spanning the gap. CDR3 coding DNA: TGTGCCAGCAGCGCCGGGAACTTTGAGGCAGAGACCCAGTACTTC. It translates to CASSAGNFEAETQYF.

CDR3 sequence (DNA): TGTGCCAGTAGCCTGGGGGACAGGGGCTACAATGAGCAGTTCTTC. Its translation: CASSLGDRGYNEQFF. The rearrangement joins TRBV19 to TRBJ2-1, with TRBD1 matching 10 bases. V was pared by 6 bases and J by 3 bases, with 5 bases of the junction left unmatched. Germline values: CDR1 LNHDA, CDR2 SQIVND (reference sequence). The length of the CDR3 is 15 residues. The variable domain in full, completed from reference TRBV19 and TRBJ2-1, reads DGGITQSPKYLFRKEGQNVTLSCEQNLNHDAMYWYRQDPGQGLRLIYYSQIVNDFQKGDIAEGYSVSREKKESFPLTVTSAQKNPTAFYLCASSLGDRGYNEQFFGPGTRLTVL.

This clonotype was observed a few times. The V call is TRBV4-1, the J call TRBJ2-1; a possible D gene is TRBD1 (6 bases). The ends were cut back, 1 base at V and 7 bases at J, with 14 bases in the middle. The length of the CDR3 is 15 residues. Germline lookup yields CDR1 MGHRA and CDR2 YSYEKL. CDR3 bases: TGCGCCAGCAGCCAAGTGGCAGGGGTCAGGAATGAGCAGTTCTTC. Translated: CASSQVAGVRNEQFF.

The gene calls are TRBV6-1 and TRBJ1-2, with D unresolved. From germline, CDR1 is MNHNS and CDR2 SASEGT. Trimming removed 5 bases from V and 8 bases from J, with 18 bases in between. This CDR3 contains 14 residues. The CDR3 nucleotides read TGTGCCAGCAGTCCCGAGGGCCAACCTCCCGGCTACACCTTC. The encoded protein is CASSPEGQPPGYTF.

This clonotype has only a few counts. V is TRBV27 and J is TRBJ2-5, with D perhaps TRBD2 (5 bases). The V gene's germline CDR1 is MNHEY and CDR2 SMNVEV (reference sequence). V lost 6 bases and J lost 3, with 17 bases in between. The CDR3 is 15 residues long. The DNA of the CDR3 is TGTGCCAGCAGCCTGCTTGGCGGAGGTGAAGAGACCCAGTACTTC. It yields the protein CASSLLGGGEETQYF.

This rearrangement joins TRBV4-1 to TRBJ1-2; 7 positions agree with TRBD1. The CDR3 extends over 15 amino acids. V lost 3 bases, J lost 8 bases, and 12 bases stayed unmatched. Germline values: CDR1 MGHRA, CDR2 YSYEKL. The CDR3: CASSQRDRAQGGYTF. Here the CDR3 DNA reads TGCGCCAGCAGCCAGCGCGACAGGGCCCAAGGGGGCTACACCTTC.

The chain is built from TRBV16 and TRBJ2-7; 8 positions agree with TRBD1. Trimming cost V 4 bases and J 0 bases; bases outside gene matches: 11. CDR3 length equals 17 residues. Germline-derived CDR1 and CDR2 are KGHSY and FQNENV. CDR3 nucleotide sequence: TGTGCCAGCAGCCCTTCTGGCCAGGGGGCGCGCTCCTACGAGCAGTACGTC. It is translated as CASSPSGQGARSYEQYV.

The V gene is TRBV20-1, the J gene TRBJ2-3; no clear D gene. The CDR3 length is 13 residues. CDR1 DFQATT and CDR2 SNEGSKA come from the germline V gene (reference sequence). The germline V and J ends were trimmed by 1 base and 2 bases, with 7 bases remaining between them. CDR3 in amino acids: CSARGVPTDTQYF. The CDR3 region has the DNA TGCAGTGCTAGAGGGGTCCCCACAGATACGCAGTATTTT.

This clonotype was seen only a few times. The chain carries TRBV20-1 and TRBJ2-5; a possible D gene is TRBD2 (5 bases). CDR3 length: 14 residues. Germline CDR1 DFQATT, CDR2 SNEGSKA (reference sequence). Trimming took off 2 bases at V and 2 bases at J, with 12 bases between the two ends. CDR3 nucleotide sequence: TGCAGTGCTAGATGGTCCGGGGAACAAGAGACCCAGTACTTC. Amino acids: CSARWSGEQETQYF.

There are a few counts of this clonotype. The rearrangement joins TRBV5-1 to TRBJ2-7; 8 bases fit TRBD2. The CDR3 consists of 15 residues. Per the germline V gene, CDR1 is SGHRS and CDR2 is YFSETQ. Trimming took 4 bases from V and 3 from J; bases not matched to a gene: 9. CDR3 bases: TGCGCCAGCAGCCACGGGGGGGCCAGGGACTACGAGCAGTACTTC. Protein sequence: CASSHGGARDYEQYF. Full variable domain (missing parts from reference TRBV5-1 and TRBJ2-7): KAGVTQTPRYLIKTRGQQVTLSCSPISGHRSVSWYQQTPGQGLQFLFEYFSETQRNKGNFPGRFSGRQFSNSRSEMNVSTLELGDSALYLCASSHGGARDYEQYFGPGTRLTVT.

V and J are TRBV28 and TRBJ1-2; TRBD1 agrees at 9 bases. The CDR3 has 16 amino acids. The V and J ends lost 1 base and 6 bases, in that order; junction bases with no gene match: 9. Per germline, CDR1 MDHEN and CDR2 SYDVKM. CDR3 loop: CASSLLGPGQGNGYTF. DNA of the CDR3: TGTGCCAGCAGTTTATTGGGACCGGGACAGGGTAATGGCTACACCTTC.

CDR3 bases: TGTGCCAGCAGCGTCGTCCCAGCGAACACCGGGGAGCTGTTTTTT. Translating gives CASSVVPANTGELFF. The V gene is TRBV7-9, the J gene TRBJ2-2; D is undetermined. V lost 5 bases to trimming and J lost 0 bases, with 10 bases between them. Germline loops: CDR1 SEHNR, CDR2 FQNEAQ (reference sequence). The CDR3 contains 15 residues.

In its sample, this clonotype was seen a few times. V usage is TRBV7-9 and J usage is TRBJ1-1; D might be TRBD1 (6 bases). The CDR3 has 16 amino acids. Trimming shortened V by 5 bases and J by 6 bases, and 22 bases separated the two germline ends. Germline CDR1 and CDR2: SEHNR and FQNEAQ (reference sequence). In DNA form, the CDR3 reads TGTGCCAGCAGCCCACGCACTGGGGGCATATCCGCTGAAGCTTTCTTT. Amino acid sequence: CASSPRTGGISAEAFF. Combining the CDR3 with reference TRBV7-9 and TRBJ1-1 gives the whole variable domain DTGVSQNPRHKITKRGQNVTFRCDPISEHNRLYWYRQTLGQGPEFLTYFQNEAQLEKSRLLSDRFSAERPKGSFSTLEIQRTEQGDSAMYLCASSPRTGGISAEAFFGQGTRLTVV.

This rearrangement joins TRBV29-1 to TRBJ2-3; D gene unclear. This CDR3 spans 13 amino acids. V was pared by 1 base and J by 6 bases, with 11 bases between. CDR1 and CDR2 from the germline V gene are SQVTM and ANQGSEA. The CDR3 spells CSVEAGNGDTQYF. The CDR3 DNA reads TGCAGCGTTGAAGCTGGGAATGGGGATACGCAGTATTTT.

This clonotype has more than one count but fewer than ten. The chain carries TRBV12-3 or TRBV12-4 and TRBJ2-3, with D unclear. This CDR3 spans 14 amino acids. Trimming removed 3 bases from V and 2 bases from J, with 9 bases in between. The chain's CDR3 is CASSFAEPTDTQYF. As DNA, the CDR3 is TGTGCCAGCAGTTTCGCGGAACCCACAGATACGCAGTATTTT.

V usage is TRBV5-5 and J usage is TRBJ1-1; the D gene is possibly TRBD1 (6 bases). From germline, CDR1 is SGHKS and CDR2 YYEKEE (reference sequence). This CDR3 spans 15 amino acids. Between the trimmed V and J ends, which lost 3 bases and 6 bases, there was a span of 18 bases. In nucleotides, the CDR3 is TGTGCCAGCAGCTCGCGTTCACAGGGTGGAGCTGAAGCTTTCTTT. The encoded protein is CASSSRSQGGAEAFF.

This chain links TRBV5-8 with TRBJ1-5; no firm D call. This CDR3 contains 15 residues. From germline, CDR1 is SGHTS and CDR2 YDEGEE. The V gene lost 2 bases and the J gene lost 0 bases, with 9 bases spanning the gap. CDR3: CASSFEGYSNQPQHF. In DNA, the CDR3 is TGTGCCAGCAGCTTCGAGGGCTATAGCAATCAGCCCCAGCATTTT.

This clonotype was found a few times. The chain recombines TRBV4-2 with TRBJ2-5; TRBD1 is a possible D gene (6 bases). The V gene's germline CDR1 is LGHNA and CDR2 YNFKEQ. The CDR3 sequence is 15 residues long. V dropped 1 base and J dropped 5 bases, with 14 bases sitting between them. CDR3 nucleotides: TGTGCCAGCAGCCAAGGATCACAGGGATCGGAGACCCAGTACTTC. It encodes CASSQGSQGSETQYF.

This clonotype has more than one count but fewer than ten. V is TRBV12-3 or TRBV12-4 and J is TRBJ1-3; D is unclear. Trimming left V 7 bases short and J 4 bases short, with 14 bases between. This CDR3 region has 14 residues. The CDR3 coding sequence is TGTGCCAGCACCTTAGGCAGGAGGGGAAACACCATATATTTT. It translates to CASTLGRRGNTIYF.

This clonotype was counted only a few times. This chain joins TRBV5-1 and TRBJ1-1, with D unclear. Germline values: CDR1 SGHRS, CDR2 YFSETQ. The V end lost 2 bases, the J end lost 0 bases, and 8 bases lay between the germline ends. CDR3 length: 14 amino acids. As DNA, the CDR3 is TGCGCCAGCAGCTTTGAACAGATGAACACTGAAGCTTTCTTT. Encoded protein: CASSFEQMNTEAFF.

The rearrangement joins TRBV6-5 to TRBJ2-3; D uncertain. The ends were cut back, 2 bases at V and 5 bases at J, with 11 bases in the middle. Germline V gene data show CDR1 as MNHEY and CDR2 as SVGAGI. This CDR3 comprises 14 residues. The CDR3 here is CASSYTPLGDTQYF. The CDR3 coding sequence is TGTGCCAGCAGTTACACTCCCCTGGGAGATACGCAGTATTTT.

Only a few counts were recorded for this clonotype. J is TRBJ2-2 and V is TRBV5-1; the D is unclear. V was trimmed by 5 bases and J by 1 base, leaving 6 bases between them. The CDR3 runs 13 residues. Germline V gene sequence: CDR1 SGHRS, CDR2 YFSETQ. CDR3 residues: CASRLMNTGELFF. CDR3 in DNA: TGCGCCAGCAGACTCATGAACACCGGGGAGCTGTTTTTT.

This clonotype was detected only a few times. The chain has TRBV12-3 or TRBV12-4 and TRBJ1-2; 8 bases agree with TRBD1. The trim removed 7 bases at V and 8 bases at J, leaving 6 bases unmatched. This CDR3 contains 12 residues. This CDR3 is CASNGQGSGYTF. CDR3 in DNA: TGTGCCAGCAACGGACAGGGTTCAGGCTACACCTTC.

The chain is built from TRBV7-3 and TRBJ2-1; D ambiguous. The V and J ends lost 4 bases and 5 bases respectively, with 9 bases between them. This CDR3 region has 13 residues. Germline V gene sequence: CDR1 SGHTA, CDR2 FQGTGA. CDR3 bases: TGTGCCAGCAGCTCCGGACCCAACAATGAGCAGTTCTTC. This translates into CASSSGPNNEQFF.